This TCR beta chain was identified during a study of blood T cell repertoires in COVID-19. This CDR3 is 15 amino acids long. V dropped 3 bases and J dropped 7; count of bases not matched to a gene: 9. Looked up from germline, CDR1 is SGHNT and CDR2 is YYREEE (reference sequence). Clones were read by immunoSEQ multiplex PCR, and TCRdb kept only the in-frame ones, dropping some. The repertoire holds some 350,000 clones, with about 83% as singletons. The receptor was isolated from a man aged 25 to 40 with active or convalescent COVID-19. The chain links TRBV5-4 to TRBJ2-1, with 8 nucleotides matching TRBD2. The sequencing input was peripheral blood. The CDR3 region is CASSSGTSLRNEQFF. CDR3 in DNA: TGTGCCAGCAGCTCCGGGACTAGTCTAAGAAATGAGCAGTTCTTC.